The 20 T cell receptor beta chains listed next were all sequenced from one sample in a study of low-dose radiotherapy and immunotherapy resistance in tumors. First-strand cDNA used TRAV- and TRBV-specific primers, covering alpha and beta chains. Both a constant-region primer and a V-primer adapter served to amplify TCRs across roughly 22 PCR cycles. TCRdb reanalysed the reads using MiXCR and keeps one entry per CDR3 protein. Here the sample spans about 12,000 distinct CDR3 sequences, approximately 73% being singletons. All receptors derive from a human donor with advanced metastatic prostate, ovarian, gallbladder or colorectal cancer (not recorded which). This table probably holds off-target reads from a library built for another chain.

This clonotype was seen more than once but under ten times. The CDR3 DNA follows: TGTGCCAGCAGTTTGACACCCTACGACACCGGGGAGCTGTTTTTT. Its translation: CASSLTPYDTGELFF. The rearrangement links TRBV12-3 or TRBV12-4 to TRBJ2-2; no clear D gene. The CDR3 is made up of 15 amino acids. Trimming cost V 3 bases and J 3 bases, with 11 bases left between them.

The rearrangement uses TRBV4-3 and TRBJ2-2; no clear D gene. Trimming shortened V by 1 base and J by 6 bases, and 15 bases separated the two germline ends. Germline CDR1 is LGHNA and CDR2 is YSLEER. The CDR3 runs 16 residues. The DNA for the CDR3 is TGCGCCAGCAGCCAAGCGGCCCTAGGGATGGCCGGGGAGCTGTTTTTT. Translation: CASSQAALGMAGELFF.

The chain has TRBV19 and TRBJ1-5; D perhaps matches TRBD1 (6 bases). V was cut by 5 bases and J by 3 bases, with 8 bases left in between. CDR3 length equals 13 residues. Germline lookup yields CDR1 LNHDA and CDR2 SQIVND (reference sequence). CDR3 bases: TGTGCCAGTAGTCAGGGGTTCAATCAGCCCCAGCATTTT. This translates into CASSQGFNQPQHF.

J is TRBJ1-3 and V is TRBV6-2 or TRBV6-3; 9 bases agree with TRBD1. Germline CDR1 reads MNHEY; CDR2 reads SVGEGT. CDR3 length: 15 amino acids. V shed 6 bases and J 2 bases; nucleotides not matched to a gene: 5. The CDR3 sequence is CASSLGQGTGNTIYF. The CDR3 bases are TGTGCCAGCAGCCTCGGACAGGGGACTGGAAACACCATATATTTT.

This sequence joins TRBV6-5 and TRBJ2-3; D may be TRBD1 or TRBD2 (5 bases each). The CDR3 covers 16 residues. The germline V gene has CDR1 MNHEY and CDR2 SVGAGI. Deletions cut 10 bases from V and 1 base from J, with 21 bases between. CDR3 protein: CATTKSWGRGTDTQYF. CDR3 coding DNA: TGTGCCACAACGAAGAGTTGGGGGAGAGGCACAGATACGCAGTATTTT.

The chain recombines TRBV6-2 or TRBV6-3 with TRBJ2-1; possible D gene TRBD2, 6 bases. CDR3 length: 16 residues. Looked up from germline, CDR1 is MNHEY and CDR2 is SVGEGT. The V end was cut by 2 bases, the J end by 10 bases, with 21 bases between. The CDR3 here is CASSYQSSANRGEQFF. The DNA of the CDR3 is TGTGCCAGCAGTTACCAGTCTAGCGCTAATCGTGGGGAGCAGTTCTTC.

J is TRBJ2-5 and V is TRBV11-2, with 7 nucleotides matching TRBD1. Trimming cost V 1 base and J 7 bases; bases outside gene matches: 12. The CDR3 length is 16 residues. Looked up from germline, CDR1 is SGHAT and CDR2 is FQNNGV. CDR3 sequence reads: CASSLGDLSSGGTQYF. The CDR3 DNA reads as TGTGCCAGCAGCTTAGGCGACCTTTCTTCAGGGGGGACCCAGTACTTC.

CDR3 DNA: TGCAGCGTTGGGGGGACACAAGAGACCCAGTACTTC. Protein product: CSVGGTQETQYF. The genes are TRBV29-1 and TRBJ2-5; tentatively, D is TRBD1 (6 bases). V was trimmed by 4 bases and J by 2 bases, leaving 8 bases between them. The CDR3 length is 12 residues. Per germline, CDR1 SQVTM and CDR2 ANQGSEA.

In DNA form, the CDR3 reads TGTGCCAGCAGTTACTGGCAGTCCGGGGAGCTGTTTTTT. Protein product: CASSYWQSGELFF. The chain couples TRBV6-2 or TRBV6-3 to TRBJ2-2; D gene ambiguous. This CDR3 region has 13 residues. V lost 1 base and J lost 6, with 6 bases in between. CDR1 MNHEY and CDR2 SVGEGT come from the germline V gene.

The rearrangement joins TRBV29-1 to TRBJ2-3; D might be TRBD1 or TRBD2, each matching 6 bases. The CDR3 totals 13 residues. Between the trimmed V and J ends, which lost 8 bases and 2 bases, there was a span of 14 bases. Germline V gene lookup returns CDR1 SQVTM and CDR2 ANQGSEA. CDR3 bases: TGCAGCACGGGGGCAGACTCCACAGATACGCAGTATTTT. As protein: CSTGADSTDTQYF.

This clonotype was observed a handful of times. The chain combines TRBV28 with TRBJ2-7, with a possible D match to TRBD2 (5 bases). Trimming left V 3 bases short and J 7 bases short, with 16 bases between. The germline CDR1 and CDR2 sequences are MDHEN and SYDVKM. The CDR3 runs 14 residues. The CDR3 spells CASSFWATEREQYF. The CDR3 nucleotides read TGTGCCAGCAGTTTTTGGGCTACCGAGCGGGAGCAGTACTTC.

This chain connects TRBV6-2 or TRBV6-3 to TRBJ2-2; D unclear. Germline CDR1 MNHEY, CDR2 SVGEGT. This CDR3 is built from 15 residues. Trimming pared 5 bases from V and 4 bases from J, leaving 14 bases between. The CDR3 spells CASSRDMTGTGELFF. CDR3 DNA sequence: TGTGCCAGCAGTCGAGACATGACCGGCACCGGGGAGCTGTTTTTT.

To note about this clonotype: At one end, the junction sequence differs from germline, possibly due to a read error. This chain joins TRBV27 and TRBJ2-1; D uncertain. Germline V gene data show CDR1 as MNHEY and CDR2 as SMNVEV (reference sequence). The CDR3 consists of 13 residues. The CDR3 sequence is CATSGSARNEQFF. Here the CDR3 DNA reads TGTGCCACCAGTGGATCCGCCCGGAATGAGCAGTTCTTC.

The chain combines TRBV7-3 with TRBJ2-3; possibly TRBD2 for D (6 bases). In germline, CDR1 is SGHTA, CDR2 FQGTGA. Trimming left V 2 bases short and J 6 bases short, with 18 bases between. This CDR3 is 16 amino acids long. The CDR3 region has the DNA TGTGCCAGCAGCTTAGCCTCAGCGGGCGTGGGGGATACGCAGTATTTT. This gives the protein CASSLASAGVGDTQYF. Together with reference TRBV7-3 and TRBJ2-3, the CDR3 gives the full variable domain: GAGVSQTPSNKVTEKGKYVELRCDPISGHTALYWYRQSLGQGPEFLIYFQGTGAADDSGLPNDRFFAVRPEGSVSTLKIQRTERGDSAVYLCASSLASAGVGDTQYFGPGTRLTVL.

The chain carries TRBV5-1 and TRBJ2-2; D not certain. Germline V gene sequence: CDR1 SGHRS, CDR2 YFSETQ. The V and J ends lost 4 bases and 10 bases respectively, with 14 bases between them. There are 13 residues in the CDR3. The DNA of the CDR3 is TGCGCCAGCAGCGCTGCGATTGGGGAGGAGCTGTTTTTT. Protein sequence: CASSAAIGEELFF.

CDR3 coding DNA: TGCGCCAGCAGCCAAGTGGCGAGCGGGAGGGCCCCTGGGGCCAACGTCCTGACTTTC. This translates into CASSQVASGRAPGANVLTF. The rearrangement links TRBV4-3 to TRBJ2-6, with TRBD2 matching 10 bases. Germline values: CDR1 LGHNA, CDR2 YSLEER. The CDR3 extends over 19 amino acids. Trimming removed 1 base from V and 2 bases from J; junction bases left unmatched: 8.

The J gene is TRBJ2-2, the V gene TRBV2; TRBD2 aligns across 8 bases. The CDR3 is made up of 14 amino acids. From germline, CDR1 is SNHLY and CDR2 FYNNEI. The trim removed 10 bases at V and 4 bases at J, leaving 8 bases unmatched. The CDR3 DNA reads TGTGCCACCAAAGCGGGAGCTGCCACCGGGGAGCTGTTTTTT. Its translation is CATKAGAATGELFF.

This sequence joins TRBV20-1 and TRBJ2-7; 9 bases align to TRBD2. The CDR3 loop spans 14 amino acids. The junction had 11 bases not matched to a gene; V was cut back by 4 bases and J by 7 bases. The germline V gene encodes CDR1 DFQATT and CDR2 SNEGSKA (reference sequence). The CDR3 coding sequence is TGCAGTGCTAACCTAGCGGGGCCCAGCTGGGAGCAGTACTTC. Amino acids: CSANLAGPSWEQYF.

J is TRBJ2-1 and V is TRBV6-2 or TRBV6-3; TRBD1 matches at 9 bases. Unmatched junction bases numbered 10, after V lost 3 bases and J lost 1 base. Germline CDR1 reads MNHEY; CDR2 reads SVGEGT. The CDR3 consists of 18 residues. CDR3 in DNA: TGTGCCAGCAGTTATAATTTGAGGGACAGGGTTTCCTACAATGAGCAGTTCTTC. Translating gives CASSYNLRDRVSYNEQFF.

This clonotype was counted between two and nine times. DNA for the CDR3: TGTGCCAGCAGCTTAACAGAGAGCAATCAGCCCCAGCATTTT. Its translation is CASSLTESNQPQHF. V gene TRBV11-2 combines with J gene TRBJ1-5; no definite D call. Trimming shortened V by 2 bases and J by 1 base, and 6 bases separated the two germline ends. The CDR3 has 14 residues. Germline V gene lookup returns CDR1 SGHAT and CDR2 FQNNGV.